The rows below give T cell receptor beta chains drawn from one sample of a study of cytomegalovirus exposure and HLA in healthy donors. Data came from immunoSEQ multiplex PCR; TCRdb stores just in-frame clones and leaves some out. The sample shows about 150,000 clones, roughly 80% of them seen only once. Input material: PBMCs. These receptors were obtained from a woman in her forties or fifties in good health and CMV-seropositive. CDR3s leave out the opening cysteine and the closing phenylalanine or tryptophan.

TRBV11-3,ASSLGDSSNEETQY
TRBV19,ASSSASYNEQF
TRBV9,ASSVGFREAF
TRBV2,ASRGLASDTQY
TRBV7-2,ASSLFPAYEQY
TRBV4-1,ASSQEDREIQPQH
TRBV6-5,ASSYVGAEGEKLF
TRBV21-1,ASSKEQGPYEQY
TRBV18,ASSPEGSPYSNQPQH
TRBV19,ASSIGGEDTEAF
TRBV10-1,ASSESQDTQY
TRBV7-9,ASRMDRGSETQY
TRBV10-2,ASSDGLTYEQY
TRBV18,ASSNRDDSPLH
TRBV10-3,AISESHSLYEQY
TRBV2,ASRGDLAGLPSGEQY
TRBV2,ASNRGLGNQPQH
TRBV5-1,ASSLAAVGSYEQY
TRBV13,ASSAQWGVSTDTQY
TRBV6-1,ASTETTEPWGEQY
TRBV6-5,ASSYSKSRSWEKLF
TRBV6-5,ASSYSGQHEKLF
TRBV9,ASSVTDSLTSPQH
TRBV20-1,SARDRTRAF
TRBV5-6,ASSLRGLSGNTIY
TRBV29-1,SVRTGMNTEAF
TRBV10-2,ASSPGASASTDTQY
TRBV5-8,ASSLSLSGLNEQF
TRBV19,ASSIVTGAGNTIY
TRBV27,ASSLVGGNEQY
TRBV7-6,ASTPGGGNEKLF
TRBV6-1,ASSELGEPQH
TRBV2,ASIGGGWSTEAF
TRBV6-1,ASSSGTFYEQY
TRBV10-3,AIGGQAGEKLF
TRBV5-6,ASSSTSGSQETQY
TRBV6-1,ASSEKQAGSTEAF
TRBV5-1,ASSQQGLNTEAF
TRBV2,ASTVVSSTDTQY
TRBV15,ATSRDRGGRLNEQF
TRBV7-8,ASSPPGQGRSPLH
TRBV18,ASSPTGGSNSPLH
TRBV7-9,ASSRRQGYNEQF
TRBV7-8,ASSQGLAGSKHEQY
TRBV19,ASSRKRVDQPQH
TRBV21-1,ASSKEKRDEQF
TRBV30,AWSRATNEKLF
TRBV5-1,ASSHHGLEPLEQY
TRBV10-2,ASRGQKEVLT
TRBV7-6,ASSLGGGGPTDTQY